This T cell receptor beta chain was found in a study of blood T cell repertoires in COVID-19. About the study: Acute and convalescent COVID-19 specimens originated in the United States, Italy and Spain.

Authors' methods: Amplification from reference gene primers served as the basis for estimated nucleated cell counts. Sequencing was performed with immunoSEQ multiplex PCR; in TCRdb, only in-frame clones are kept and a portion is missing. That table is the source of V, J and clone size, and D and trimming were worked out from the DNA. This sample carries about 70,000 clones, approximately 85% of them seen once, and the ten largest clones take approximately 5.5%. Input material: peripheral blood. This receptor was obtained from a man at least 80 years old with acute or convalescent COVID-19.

CDR3 coding DNA: TGCGCCAGCAGCTTGGTCCAGGGGGCGAATGAGCAGTTCTTC. It specifies CASSLVQGANEQFF. The chain employs TRBV5-1 and TRBJ2-1; 8 bases agree with TRBD1. The J segment lost 7 bases and the V segment lost 0 bases, leaving 3 bases of the junction unmatched. There are 14 residues in the CDR3. The V gene's germline CDR1 is SGHRS and CDR2 YFSETQ.